Listed below are T cell receptor beta chains from one sample, sequenced in a study of blood T cell repertoires in COVID-19. Sequenced by immunoSEQ multiplex PCR; TCRdb stores in-frame clones only, minus some. This table has 90,000 to 120,000 clones, around 92% appearing once. The sequenced material came from peripheral blood. The receptors were gathered from a man aged 40-55 years with active or convalescent COVID-19. Both conserved end residues are part of each CDR3. A D gene is named only where the DNA matches it firmly. The size field is filled for only some rows; it gives once, few, many or a size class.

V,size,D,J,DNA,CDR3
TRBV28,NA,NA,TRBJ1-5,TGTGCCAGCAGTTTTTCGGTCGATCAGCCCCAGCATTTT,CASSFSVDQPQHF
TRBV7-2,NA,NA,TRBJ1-3,TGTGCCAGCAGCTTTACTGCGGGGGCTGGAAACACCATATATTTT,CASSFTAGAGNTIYF
TRBV28,NA,TRBD2,TRBJ2-5,TGTGCCAGCAGAGAAGCGGGAGTTGTGGAGACCCAGTACTTC,CASREAGVVETQYF
TRBV6-5,once,NA,TRBJ1-2,TGTGCCAGCGGCTTGACAGGAATCGGCTACACCTTC,CASGLTGIGYTF
TRBV14,NA,NA,TRBJ2-2,TGTGCCAGCAGCCCCCGTCGAGGGGGGGCCGGGGAGCTGTTTTTT,CASSPRRGGAGELFF
TRBV29-1,NA,NA,TRBJ1-2,TGCAGCGTTGAGTACAGGACCACCAACTATGGCTACACCTTC,CSVEYRTTNYGYTF
TRBV30,NA,NA,TRBJ1-5,TGTGCCTGGAGTAGGGGGACCGATCAGCCCCAGCATTTT,CAWSRGTDQPQHF
TRBV6-2/TRBV6-3,NA,TRBD2,TRBJ2-3,TGTGCCAGCAGTTATGTCGGCGGGGGGACAGATACGCAGTATTTT,CASSYVGGGTDTQYF
TRBV28,once,TRBD1,TRBJ1-6,TGTGCCAGCAGAACCGCGGGACAGGGAGATAATTCACCCCTCCACTTT,CASRTAGQGDNSPLHF
TRBV28,NA,TRBD2,TRBJ2-3,TGTGCCAGCAGTCCACCCGATCCGGGACTAGCCACCTCAGATACGCAGTATTTT,CASSPPDPGLATSDTQYF
TRBV5-1,NA,NA,TRBJ2-2,TGCGCCAGCAGCTTGGTAGTTTCGCTAGCCGGGGAGCTGTTTTTT,CASSLVVSLAGELFF
TRBV28,NA,TRBD2,TRBJ2-1,TGTGCCAGCAGATACAGGACTAGCGGGAGTAGGGGTAGTGAGCAGTTCTTC,CASRYRTSGSRGSEQFF
TRBV19,NA,TRBD1,TRBJ1-2,TGTGCCAGTAGCCCGACAGGGGCGAACTATGGCTACACCTTC,CASSPTGANYGYTF
TRBV30,NA,TRBD2,TRBJ2-2,TGTGCCTGGAGGGGGGGACTAGCGGGAAACACCGGGGAGCTGTTTTTT,CAWRGGLAGNTGELFF
TRBV10-3,NA,NA,TRBJ2-7,TGTGCCATCAGTGACCCGGATGGGGGGGCAGACGAGCAGTACTTC,CAISDPDGGADEQYF
TRBV5-1,NA,TRBD2,TRBJ2-3,TGCGCCAGCAGCCCAGGGACTAGCGGGGTGGTAGTCGGTACGCAGTATTTT,CASSPGTSGVVVGTQYF
TRBV9,NA,NA,TRBJ2-2,TGTGCCAGCAGCCATCGAGGCCCTAAGGGGGAGCTGTTTTTT,CASSHRGPKGELFF
TRBV28,NA,NA,TRBJ1-3,TGTGCCAGCATTAATACGGGGTCCCGCTCTGGAAACACCATATATTTT,CASINTGSRSGNTIYF
TRBV9,NA,NA,TRBJ2-1,TGTGCCAGCAGCGTAGCGTCCCTTTCGGGATCCTACAATGAGCAGTTCTTC,CASSVASLSGSYNEQFF
TRBV3-1/TRBV3-2,NA,NA,TRBJ1-6,TGTGCCAGCAGCCAAGGAGACCGACTAATCCCACCCCTCCACTTT,CASSQGDRLIPPLHF
TRBV28,NA,NA,TRBJ1-4,TGTGCCAGCACCCAGGGAGGAACTAATGAAAAACTGTTTTTT,CASTQGGTNEKLFF
TRBV28,NA,TRBD2,TRBJ2-7,TGTGCCAGCAGTTCCCCCGGGGGTAGCGGGGTCTCCTACGAGCAGTACTTC,CASSSPGGSGVSYEQYF
TRBV30,NA,TRBD1,TRBJ2-3,TGTGCCTGGAGCCGACAGGGGACAGATACGCAGTATTTT,CAWSRQGTDTQYF
TRBV5-1,NA,NA,TRBJ2-5,TGCGCCAGCAGCTTGGTTGCAGGGCGAGGAGAGACCCAGTACTTC,CASSLVAGRGETQYF